A single sample is the source of the 32 T cell receptor beta chains below, sequenced in a study of CD8 T cells in Susac syndrome. With random hexamers, reverse transcription was performed on about 0.5 to 1 ug of RNA. From the immunoSEQ multiplex PCR reads, TCRdb called clonotypes with MiXCR, one entry per CDR3 protein. The sample lists more than 120,000 distinct CDR3 sequences, less than 95% occurring once. The specimen sequenced was CD4+ T cells from PBMCs. These receptor sequences come from a human donor in good health.

The rearrangement links TRBV5-1 to TRBJ2-1; 11 nucleotides agree with TRBD2. Unmatched junction bases numbered 8, after V lost 3 bases and J lost 6 bases. This CDR3 spans 16 amino acids. The V gene's germline CDR1 is SGHRS and CDR2 YFSETQ. CDR3 nucleotides: TGCGCCAGCAGCTCCAGTCGACTAGCGGGGTTCAATGAGCAGTTCTTC. Translating gives CASSSSRLAGFNEQFF. Variable domain in full (rest from reference TRBV5-1 and TRBJ2-1): KAGVTQTPRYLIKTRGQQVTLSCSPISGHRSVSWYQQTPGQGLQFLFEYFSETQRNKGNFPGRFSGRQFSNSRSEMNVSTLELGDSALYLCASSSSRLAGFNEQFFGPGTRLTVL.

This sequence joins TRBV7-9 and TRBJ1-1, with TRBD1 matching over 7 bases. The J segment lost 4 bases and the V segment lost 1 base, leaving 6 bases of the junction unmatched. Germline CDR1 SEHNR, CDR2 FQNEAQ (reference sequence). The length of the CDR3 is 15 residues. The CDR3 DNA sequence: TGTGCCAGCAGCTTAGAGGGGCAGGGGGGCACTGAAGCTTTCTTT. Translating it yields CASSLEGQGGTEAFF.

The J gene is TRBJ2-2, the V gene TRBV2; 8 bases map to TRBD2. V trimming: 6 bases; J trimming: 2 bases; junction bases outside the gene matches: 5. Germline values: CDR1 SNHLY, CDR2 FYNNEI. The CDR3 covers 15 residues. The CDR3 DNA reads as TGTGCCAGCAGCGGCGGGAGGCCTAACACCGGGGAGCTGTTTTTT. Amino acids: CASSGGRPNTGELFF.

The chain joins TRBV2 to TRBJ2-5, with 7 bases identical to TRBD2. The CDR3 totals 13 residues. CDR1 is SNHLY, CDR2 FYNNEI, per germline. J was trimmed by 7 bases and V by 6 bases; bases with no gene match: 8. CDR3 amino acids: CASRTEGGGTQYF. CDR3 bases: TGTGCCAGCAGAACCGAGGGCGGGGGGACCCAGTACTTC.

The chain recombines TRBV24-1 with TRBJ2-1, with 10 bases aligning to TRBD2. This CDR3 spans 16 amino acids. With V trimmed by 4 bases and J by 8 bases, 10 bases remained unmatched. CDR1 KGHDR and CDR2 SFDVKD come from the germline V gene. DNA of the CDR3: TGTGCCACCAGTGACACCGGGACTAGCGTGAAGGATGAGCAGTTCTTC. This codes for CATSDTGTSVKDEQFF.

This chain joins TRBV5-1 and TRBJ2-2; 11 nucleotides agree with TRBD2. V trimming: 3 bases; J trimming: 0 bases; junction bases outside the gene matches: 1. The CDR3 extends over 16 amino acids. The V gene's germline CDR1 is SGHRS and CDR2 YFSETQ. The CDR3 spells CASSSSGRTNTGELFF. In DNA form, the CDR3 reads TGCGCCAGCAGCTCTAGCGGGAGGACGAACACCGGGGAGCTGTTTTTT.

V and J are TRBV7-6 and TRBJ2-7, with D tentatively TRBD1 (5 bases). This CDR3 spans 14 amino acids. The V gene's germline CDR1 is SGHVS and CDR2 FNYEAQ. Trimming removed 5 bases at V and 6 bases at J, with 17 bases between. The CDR3 DNA reads as TGTGCCAGCAGCGACTCCAGGGTCTCGGGCGAGCAGTACTTC. Protein: CASSDSRVSGEQYF. Variable domain in full (rest from reference TRBV7-6 and TRBJ2-7): GAGVSQSPRYKVTKRGQDVALRCDPISGHVSLYWYRQALGQGPEFLTYFNYEAQQDKSGLPNDRFSAERPEGSISTLTIQRTEQRDSAMYRCASSDSRVSGEQYFGPGTRLTVT.

The gene calls are TRBV30 and TRBJ2-6; 15 positions match TRBD2. CDR1 GTSNPN and CDR2 SVGIG come from the germline V gene (reference sequence). Trimming removed 2 bases from V and 2 bases from J; junction bases left unmatched: 10. The CDR3 is 20 amino acids. CDR3: CAWSRARTSGRATGANVLTF. Here the CDR3 DNA reads TGTGCCTGGAGTAGAGCCCGGACTAGCGGGAGGGCGACTGGGGCCAACGTCCTGACTTTC.

The chain employs TRBV24-1 and TRBJ2-3, with 7 bases aligning to TRBD1. J was trimmed by 5 bases and V by 8 bases; bases with no gene match: 6. Germline V CDR1 and CDR2: KGHDR, SFDVKD. The length of the CDR3 is 13 residues. CDR3 region: CATKSQGVDTQYF. In DNA, the CDR3 is TGTGCCACCAAATCTCAGGGGGTAGATACGCAGTATTTT.

The V and J genes are TRBV29-1 and TRBJ2-5, with TRBD2 matching over 13 bases. V dropped 8 bases and J dropped 6; count of bases not matched to a gene: 9. The CDR3 has 14 residues. The germline V gene has CDR1 SQVTM and CDR2 ANQGSEA. CDR3 in amino acids: CSTRLAGGGKTQYF. As DNA, the CDR3 is TGCAGCACCCGACTAGCGGGAGGTGGAAAGACCCAGTACTTC.

This chain connects TRBV4-1 to TRBJ2-2; the D gene could be TRBD1 or TRBD2 (5 bases each). Germline V CDR1 and CDR2: MGHRA, YSYEKL. Trimming removed 2 bases from V and 7 bases from J, with 20 bases in between. This CDR3 is built from 17 residues. Here the CDR3 reads CASSQPLMWGYGGELFF. As DNA, the CDR3 is TGCGCCAGCAGCCAACCCCTAATGTGGGGGTACGGCGGGGAGCTGTTTTTT.

Here the CDR3 reads CASSPPFPSGYNEQFF. In DNA, the CDR3 is TGTGCCAGCTCACCACCGTTTCCTAGCGGTTACAATGAGCAGTTCTTC. V and J are TRBV18 and TRBJ2-1; 7 bases are shared with TRBD2. V dropped 0 bases and J dropped 4; count of bases not matched to a gene: 6. Germline CDR1 and CDR2: KGHSH and LQKENI. There are 16 residues in the CDR3. Full variable domain (missing parts from reference TRBV18 and TRBJ2-1): NAGVMQNPRHLVRRRGQEARLRCSPMKGHSHVYWYRQLPEEGLKFMVYLQKENIIDESGMPKERFSAEFPKEGPSILRIQQVVRGDSAAYFCASSPPFPSGYNEQFFGPGTRLTVL.

This sequence joins TRBV28 and TRBJ2-3, with D maybe TRBD1 (5 bases). Trimming cost V 2 bases and J 2 bases, with 11 bases left between them. The germline V gene has CDR1 MDHEN and CDR2 SYDVKM. CDR3 length equals 15 residues. CDR3 coding DNA: TGTGCCAGCAGTTTACCCAGGGTACCCACAGATACGCAGTATTTT. Protein: CASSLPRVPTDTQYF.

This clonotype has a single count. The V call is TRBV20-1, the J call TRBJ1-1; D is possibly TRBD1 (5 bases). Trimming removed 3 bases from V and 1 base from J, with 9 bases in between. The CDR3 length is 13 residues. Germline V CDR1 and CDR2: DFQATT, SNEGSKA (reference sequence). CDR3 DNA: TGCAGTGCTAGGGGTGGACAGAACACTGAAGCTTTCTTT. This codes for CSARGGQNTEAFF.

This chain links TRBV2 with TRBJ1-5; D unresolved. Trimming stripped 11 bases from V and 2 bases from J, with 13 bases between. The CDR3 is made up of 13 amino acids. CDR1 is SNHLY and CDR2 is FYNNEI in the germline V gene. CDR3 sequence reads: CAQRGAGNQPQHF. The CDR3 nucleotides are TGTGCCCAACGGGGAGCGGGCAATCAGCCCCAGCATTTT.

This sequence joins TRBV6-1 and TRBJ1-2, with D tentatively TRBD1 (5 bases). Germline V gene sequence: CDR1 MNHNS, CDR2 SASEGT. V was cut by 4 bases and J by 4 bases, with 7 bases left in between. The CDR3 has 12 amino acids. The CDR3 is CASSADSYGYTF. CDR3 coding DNA: TGTGCCAGCAGTGCCGACAGCTATGGCTACACCTTC.

The chain joins TRBV11-2 to TRBJ2-2; no definite D call. Trimming cost V 5 bases and J 3 bases, with 10 bases left between them. The CDR3 totals 14 residues. Germline V gene lookup returns CDR1 SGHAT and CDR2 FQNNGV. The CDR3 sequence: CASSPATYTGELFF. In DNA form, the CDR3 reads TGTGCCAGCAGCCCGGCCACTTACACCGGGGAGCTGTTTTTT.

The rearrangement joins TRBV30 to TRBJ1-1; TRBD1 might be the D (5 bases). This CDR3 is built from 13 residues. Between the trimmed V and J ends, which lost 3 bases and 3 bases, there was a span of 11 bases. Germline V gene lookup returns CDR1 GTSNPN and CDR2 SVGIG (reference sequence). This CDR3 is CAWRNRLDTEAFF. CDR3 nucleotides: TGTGCCTGGAGAAACAGGCTAGACACTGAAGCTTTCTTT.

This chain connects TRBV6-6 to TRBJ2-1; TRBD1 matches at 8 bases. V lost 2 bases to trimming and J lost 5 bases; unmatched junction nucleotides: 2. This CDR3 contains 14 residues. CDR1 and CDR2 from the germline V gene are MNHNY and SVGAGI (reference sequence). The CDR3 DNA follows: TGTGCCAGCAGTTACCGGGACAGGCACAATGAGCAGTTCTTC. As protein: CASSYRDRHNEQFF.

V usage is TRBV12-3 or TRBV12-4 and J usage is TRBJ2-1; 7 nucleotides line up with TRBD1. The CDR3 sequence is 15 residues long. V dropped 6 bases and J dropped 9; count of bases not matched to a gene: 14. This chain's CDR3 is CASRRGQGVLGEQFF. The CDR3 region has the DNA TGTGCCAGCAGGAGGGGGCAGGGGGTTCTCGGTGAGCAGTTCTTC.

This chain uses TRBV4-1 with TRBJ2-3; D not resolved. Trimming took 5 bases from V and 6 from J, leaving 18 bases between them. This CDR3 comprises 15 residues. The germline V gene has CDR1 MGHRA and CDR2 YSYEKL. For the CDR3, the DNA is TGCGCCAGCAGCAAGACCGAAGTCGGTATCGATACGCAGTATTTT. Translation gives CASSKTEVGIDTQYF.

V usage is TRBV2 and J usage is TRBJ1-4; D might be TRBD1 (5 bases). This CDR3 has 14 amino acids. V was shortened by 4 bases and J by 7 bases, with 13 bases between the two germline ends. Germline V CDR1 and CDR2: SNHLY, FYNNEI. The CDR3 spells CASSAGGEGEKLFF. CDR3 in DNA: TGTGCCAGCAGTGCTGGAGGGGAGGGTGAAAAACTGTTTTTT.

The chain links TRBV27 to TRBJ2-7; D unresolved. Germline assignment: CDR1 MNHEY and CDR2 SMNVEV (reference sequence). V was cut by 5 bases and J by 3 bases, with 20 bases left in between. The CDR3 contains 16 residues. Here the CDR3 reads CASSPLRGSMSYEQYF. The CDR3 DNA reads as TGTGCCAGCAGTCCCCTTCGAGGATCTATGAGCTACGAGCAGTACTTC.

This chain links TRBV20-1 with TRBJ2-1, with D perhaps matching TRBD1 (6 bases). The CDR3 has 13 amino acids. The ends were cut back, 5 bases at V and 7 bases at J, with 15 bases in the middle. Germline values: CDR1 DFQATT, CDR2 SNEGSKA (reference sequence). CDR3 residues: CSAQGLKRNEQFF. CDR3 bases: TGCAGTGCTCAGGGGTTAAAGAGGAATGAGCAGTTCTTC.

The chain links TRBV12-3 or TRBV12-4 to TRBJ2-3; D may correspond to TRBD1 or TRBD2 (5 bases each). This CDR3 has 17 amino acids. Trimming cost V 3 bases and J 0 bases, with 16 bases left between them. CDR3 DNA sequence: TGTGCCAGCAGTTTTGGGACGTGGCTGGAGAGCACAGATACGCAGTATTTT. It translates to CASSFGTWLESTDTQYF.

The chain employs TRBV29-1 and TRBJ2-3; 8 bases match TRBD2. Per germline, CDR1 SQVTM and CDR2 ANQGSEA. CDR3 size: 14 residues. The V and J ends lost 6 bases and 8 bases, in that order; junction bases with no gene match: 13. In DNA form, the CDR3 reads TGCAGCGTCCCCAGCGGGAGCCTCGCCGGTACGCAGTATTTT. As protein: CSVPSGSLAGTQYF.

V gene TRBV7-2 combines with J gene TRBJ2-3; TRBD2 matches 10 bases. Germline CDR1 SGHTA, CDR2 FQGNSA. This CDR3 has 19 residues. V dropped 5 bases and J dropped 2; count of bases not matched to a gene: 16. The CDR3 nucleotides read TGTGCCAGCAGCACCCAGGGCGGTCTAGCGGGGGCATACACAGATACGCAGTATTTT. This translates into CASSTQGGLAGAYTDTQYF.

The chain combines TRBV20-1 with TRBJ1-2; a weak D match, TRBD1 (6 bases). Germline V CDR1 and CDR2: DFQATT, SNEGSKA (reference sequence). With 3 bases removed from V and 8 bases from J, the gap between germline ends came to 16 bases. This CDR3 is 13 amino acids long. The CDR3 is CSARPGEGVGYTF. In DNA form, the CDR3 reads TGCAGTGCTAGGCCAGGGGAAGGAGTAGGCTACACCTTC.

This chain connects TRBV5-4 to TRBJ2-2; D ambiguous. The CDR3 totals 14 residues. Trimming cost V 5 bases and J 2 bases, with 10 bases left between them. CDR1 SGHNT and CDR2 YYREEE come from the germline V gene (reference sequence). CDR3 loop: CASSGPINTGELFF. CDR3 nucleotides: TGTGCCAGCAGTGGGCCGATAAACACCGGGGAGCTGTTTTTT.

The chain carries TRBV6-1 and TRBJ2-3, with 8 bases fitting TRBD2. Germline V gene data show CDR1 as MNHNS and CDR2 as SASEGT. Trimming took 4 bases from V and 1 from J; bases not matched to a gene: 10. The CDR3 loop spans 17 amino acids. The CDR3 DNA is TGTGCCAGCAGTGGGCAGCGGGGGATCCTGGGCACAGATACGCAGTATTTT. Translating gives CASSGQRGILGTDTQYF.

The chain employs TRBV6-6 and TRBJ2-7; TRBD1 aligns across 7 bases. The CDR3 has 15 amino acids. V dropped 7 bases and J dropped 2; count of bases not matched to a gene: 11. Germline V gene sequence: CDR1 MNHNY, CDR2 SVGAGI (reference sequence). The CDR3 reads CASKKSGTVAYEQYF. CDR3 nucleotides: TGTGCCAGCAAAAAGTCCGGGACAGTAGCCTACGAGCAGTACTTC.

This clonotype is a singleton in its sample. The chain couples TRBV7-9 to TRBJ1-1, with TRBD1 as a possible D gene (6 bases). There are 15 residues in the CDR3. Germline V gene lookup returns CDR1 SEHNR and CDR2 FQNEAQ (reference sequence). For the CDR3, the DNA is TGTTCACAGGGAGGTATTCTTACGGGAGGCACTGAAGCTTTCTTT. Translating it yields CSQGGILTGGTEAFF. The full variable domain, rest sourced from reference TRBV7-9 and TRBJ1-1, is DTGVSQNPRHKITKRGQNVTFRCDPISEHNRLYWYRQTLGQGPEFLTYFQNEAQLEKSRLLSDRFSAERPKGSFSTLEIQRTEQGDSAMYLCSQGGILTGGTEAFFGQGTRLTVV.